This T cell receptor beta chain was retrieved from a study of vaccination and CD4 T cells after COVID-19. This sample's treatment: roughly 10-day PBMC culture with coronavirus spike peptide pools or control peptides (ViraFEST assay). This clonotype was seen only a few times. Antigen: not known. Sequencing of DNA taken from cultured CD4+ T cells relied on the Oncomine TCR Beta short-read assay. TCRdb reanalysed the PCR reads using MiXCR and keeps one entry per CDR3 protein. This table has more than 25,000 distinct CDR3 sequences, around 60% appearing once. The V and J ends lost 4 bases and 7 bases respectively, with 16 bases between them. Germline assignment: CDR1 LGHNT and CDR2 FRNRAP. The CDR3 length is 14 residues.

This TCR derives from a human donor who received a COVID-19 vaccine. J is TRBJ1-2 and V is TRBV12-5; D perhaps matches TRBD1 (6 bases). The specimen comprised CD4+ T cells from blood, cultured in vitro, sampled after SARS-CoV-2 vaccination. CDR3 DNA sequence: TGTGCTAGTGGTTGGACTTCAGGGGCGAGTGGCTACACCTTC. Protein: CASGWTSGASGYTF.